This T cell receptor beta chain originates from a study of T cell responses to AZD1222 COVID-19 vaccine. TCRdb keeps only in-frame clones here, not all; method: immunoSEQ multiplex PCR. Among about 120,000 clones listed, about 89% were seen once. V lost 4 bases and J lost 4; bases outside the gene matches: 10. Germline assignment: CDR1 SGHTA and CDR2 FQGNSA. This CDR3 spans 16 amino acids. The material was peripheral blood, obtained on day 0 of AZD1222 vaccination. The rearrangement uses TRBV7-2 and TRBJ1-5, with 7 bases fitting TRBD1. This TCR was recovered from an adult in good health. In DNA form, the CDR3 reads TGTGCCAGCAGCTCCGCGCGTTTGACAGGGAATCAGCCCCAGCATTTT. This translates into CASSSARLTGNQPQHF.